The 30 T cell receptor beta chains presented below share a single source sample, sequenced in a study of shared clonotypes between healthy human individuals. This table comes from immunoSEQ multiplex PCR, and its TCRdb copy is limited to in-frame clones, with some not included. The sample has over a million clones, about four fifths seen once. The sequenced sample consisted of memory CD4+ T cells from PBMCs. The subset here: CD45RA-negative fraction. These receptors came from a man between 18 and 35 years old in good health. Some clones in this sample may be carry-over from other donors' samples.

The chain uses TRBV28 and TRBJ2-7, with 8 bases identical to TRBD1. Trimming removed 2 bases from V and 1 base from J; junction bases left unmatched: 4. CDR1 and CDR2 from the germline V gene are MDHEN and SYDVKM. This CDR3 contains 15 residues. CDR3 bases: TGTGCCAGCAGTTTAAGGACAGGGCGGTCCTACGAGCAGTACTTC. It specifies CASSLRTGRSYEQYF. Filled out from reference TRBV28 and TRBJ2-7, the complete variable domain reads DVKVTQSSRYLVKRTGEKVFLECVQDMDHENMFWYRQDPGLGLRLIYFSYDVKMKEKGDIPEGYSVSREKKERFSLILESASTNQTSMYLCASSLRTGRSYEQYFGPGTRLTVT.

The rearrangement joins TRBV4-1 to TRBJ2-1; D possibly uses TRBD1 or TRBD2 (5 bases each). Germline V CDR1 and CDR2: MGHRA, YSYEKL. The CDR3 loop spans 15 amino acids. Trimming took off 3 bases at V and 6 bases at J, with 15 bases between the two ends. CDR3 DNA: TGCGCCAGCAGCCAGCCGGGGACCGCTGGCAATGAGCAGTTCTTC. Protein: CASSQPGTAGNEQFF.

This sequence joins TRBV18 and TRBJ2-1, with D hard to call. The germline V and J ends were trimmed by 1 base and 1 base, with 11 bases remaining between them. Germline CDR1 reads KGHSH; CDR2 reads LQKENI. This CDR3 is built from 16 residues. The CDR3 sequence is CASSPRPLLSYNEQFF. The CDR3 DNA follows: TGTGCCAGCTCACCACGGCCTCTCCTGTCCTACAATGAGCAGTTCTTC.

This clone turned up a few times. This chain uses TRBV2 with TRBJ1-2; possibly TRBD1 for D (5 bases). Trimming took off 5 bases at V and 2 bases at J, with 12 bases between the two ends. This CDR3 region has 14 residues. Per germline, CDR1 SNHLY and CDR2 FYNNEI. CDR3 region: CASSLRGDNYGYTF. CDR3 coding DNA: TGTGCCAGCAGTCTTCGCGGGGACAACTATGGCTACACCTTC. The full variable domain, its missing parts supplied by reference TRBV2 and TRBJ1-2, is EPEVTQTPSHQVTQMGQEVILRCVPISNHLYFYWYRQILGQKVEFLVSFYNNEISEKSEIFDDQFSVERPDGSNFTLKIRSTKLEDSAMYFCASSLRGDNYGYTFGSGTRLTVV.

The CDR3 DNA reads TGCGCCAGCAGCTCTGGGACAGGGGTGAACGAGCAGTACTTC. It codes for CASSSGTGVNEQYF. The rearrangement uses TRBV5-1 and TRBJ2-7; 10 bases are a match to TRBD1. The V gene end was trimmed by 3 bases and the J gene end by 5 bases; junction bases not matched to a gene: 5. Germline V gene data show CDR1 as SGHRS and CDR2 as YFSETQ. This CDR3 has 14 amino acids.

The chain has TRBV29-1 and TRBJ1-1; 8 nucleotides align to TRBD1. CDR3 length equals 13 residues. Germline V gene lookup returns CDR1 SQVTM and CDR2 ANQGSEA. Germline trimming cut 6 bases from V and 2 bases from J; bases unmatched to any gene: 5. The CDR3 region is CSVTGQGNTEAFF. The CDR3 coding sequence is TGCAGCGTGACCGGACAGGGAAACACTGAAGCTTTCTTT.

This clone was observed a single time. In the same sample, other DNA sequences code for this CDR3. This sequence joins TRBV2 and TRBJ2-2; 11 positions match TRBD1. After removal of 6 bases from V and 4 bases from J, the junction contained 4 bases not matched to a gene. Looked up from germline, CDR1 is SNHLY and CDR2 is FYNNEI. The CDR3 consists of 15 residues. The CDR3 loop reads CASRSGTGGTGELFF. As DNA, the CDR3 is TGTGCCAGCAGGTCCGGGACAGGGGGCACCGGGGAGCTGTTTTTT.

The chain combines TRBV28 with TRBJ1-1; perhaps TRBD1 as D (6 bases). Germline V gene data show CDR1 as MDHEN and CDR2 as SYDVKM. The CDR3 is 14 amino acids. V lost 6 bases, J lost 1 base, and 12 bases lay in between. The CDR3 DNA reads as TGTGCCAGCAGAAACGGGGGGGCGAACACTGAAGCTTTCTTT. Its translation is CASRNGGANTEAFF. Looking up the rest from reference TRBV28 and TRBJ1-1 gives the full variable domain: DVKVTQSSRYLVKRTGEKVFLECVQDMDHENMFWYRQDPGLGLRLIYFSYDVKMKEKGDIPEGYSVSREKKERFSLILESASTNQTSMYLCASRNGGANTEAFFGQGTRLTVV.

The chain employs TRBV2 and TRBJ2-1; D tentatively reads TRBD1 or TRBD2 (6 bases each). The length of the CDR3 is 13 residues. Trimming took 6 bases from V and 7 from J, leaving 13 bases between them. CDR1 SNHLY and CDR2 FYNNEI come from the germline V gene. The CDR3 sequence: CASRTRGENEQFF. CDR3 nucleotide sequence: TGTGCCAGCAGGACAAGGGGGGAAAATGAGCAGTTCTTC.

The rearrangement joins TRBV5-1 to TRBJ2-3; TRBD2 aligns across 7 bases. The J segment lost 4 bases and the V segment lost 2 bases, leaving 4 bases of the junction unmatched. CDR1 is SGHRS, CDR2 YFSETQ, per germline. The CDR3 extends over 14 amino acids. CDR3 nucleotide sequence: TGCGCCAGCAGCTTCGCTAGCGGCGCAGATACGCAGTATTTT. This codes for CASSFASGADTQYF.

The rearrangement uses TRBV7-8 and TRBJ1-2, with no clear D. Between the trimmed V and J ends, which lost 1 base and 4 bases, there was a span of 7 bases. The CDR3 loop spans 13 amino acids. Germline CDR1 reads SGHVS; CDR2 reads FQNEAQ. This CDR3 is CASSLGPRYGYTF. In DNA form, the CDR3 reads TGTGCCAGCAGCTTAGGTCCCCGCTATGGCTACACCTTC. The full variable domain, completed using reference TRBV7-8 and TRBJ1-2, is GAGVSQSPRYKVAKRGQDVALRCDPISGHVSLFWYQQALGQGPEFLTYFQNEAQLDKSGLPSDRFFAERPEGSVSTLKIQRTQQEDSAVYLCASSLGPRYGYTFGSGTRLTVV.

Concerning this clone itself: Other DNA variants within this sample encode the same CDR3. The rearrangement links TRBV5-1 to TRBJ2-3; 7 positions match TRBD2. Germline lookup yields CDR1 SGHRS and CDR2 YFSETQ. The CDR3 sequence is 14 residues long. V shed 4 bases, J shed 3 bases, and the junction held 5 bases outside the gene matches. In DNA, the CDR3 is TGCGCCAGCAGCCCCCGAGCGGGGACAGATACGCAGTATTTT. This translates into CASSPRAGTDTQYF.

The chain carries TRBV7-9 and TRBJ1-4; no clear D. CDR3 length: 15 residues. Trimming took 5 bases from V and 0 from J, leaving 10 bases between them. The V gene's germline CDR1 is SEHNR and CDR2 FQNEAQ (reference sequence). DNA for the CDR3: TGTGCCAGCAGCATCCGGGGAGCAACTAATGAAAAACTGTTTTTT. This codes for CASSIRGATNEKLFF.

This chain connects TRBV5-4 to TRBJ1-2; 8 nucleotides agree with TRBD1. Germline-derived CDR1 and CDR2 are SGHNT and YYREEE (reference sequence). The junction had 14 bases not matched to a gene; V was cut back by 4 bases and J by 6 bases. There are 16 residues in the CDR3. The CDR3 here is CASSPPPGTGTHGYTF. Here the CDR3 DNA reads TGTGCCAGCAGCCCGCCCCCCGGGACAGGTACCCATGGCTACACCTTC.

This clone occurred once. The gene calls are TRBV2 and TRBJ2-2; D is possibly TRBD2 (6 bases). The CDR3 sequence is 16 residues long. The germline gives CDR1 SNHLY, CDR2 FYNNEI. Trimming removed 3 bases at V and 0 bases at J, with 11 bases between. CDR3 coding DNA: TGTGCCAGCAGTGATGGGCTAGCGTCGAACACCGGGGAGCTGTTTTTT. Amino acid sequence: CASSDGLASNTGELFF.

The sample holds a few counts of this clone. The chain links TRBV27 to TRBJ1-2; D is undetermined. This CDR3 spans 13 amino acids. Trimming removed 5 bases at V and 8 bases at J, with 15 bases between. Germline values: CDR1 MNHEY, CDR2 SMNVEV (reference sequence). The CDR3 coding sequence is TGTGCCAGCAGTGCTGCGGCGTTCGGCGGCTACACCTTC. Protein sequence: CASSAAAFGGYTF.

This clone was picked up one time. The chain recombines TRBV7-3 with TRBJ2-1; D remains ambiguous. The CDR3 runs 16 residues. CDR1 is SGHTA and CDR2 is FQGTGA in the germline V gene. V dropped 2 bases and J dropped 0 bases, with 11 bases sitting between them. The CDR3 nucleotides read TGTGCCAGCAGCTTAGGCTTGTCGAGCTCCTACAATGAGCAGTTCTTC. Its protein is CASSLGLSSSYNEQFF.

This chain uses TRBV6-1 with TRBJ1-4; D possibly corresponds to TRBD1 (6 bases). Trimming stripped 9 bases from V and 4 bases from J, with 15 bases between. Looked up from germline, CDR1 is MNHNS and CDR2 is SASEGT. The CDR3 is made up of 14 amino acids. The CDR3: CASQPRGGNEKLFF. The CDR3 DNA reads TGTGCCAGTCAACCAAGGGGGGGTAATGAAAAACTGTTTTTT.

V gene TRBV28 combines with J gene TRBJ1-5; D is ambiguous. The CDR3 consists of 15 residues. Germline-derived CDR1 and CDR2 are MDHEN and SYDVKM. V was trimmed by 0 bases and J by 7 bases, leaving 13 bases between them. The CDR3 protein is CASSLWGRLAQPQHF. Here the CDR3 DNA reads TGTGCCAGCAGTTTATGGGGCAGATTGGCACAGCCCCAGCATTTT.

The chain joins TRBV19 to TRBJ1-2; D is unresolved. The germline CDR1 and CDR2 sequences are LNHDA and SQIVND (reference sequence). V lost 5 bases to trimming and J lost 5 bases, with 18 bases between them. The CDR3 has 15 amino acids. As DNA, the CDR3 is TGTGCCAGTAGTCAGGAGCATTCCGGACGATATGGCTACACCTTC. Protein product: CASSQEHSGRYGYTF.

The chain couples TRBV7-2 to TRBJ2-1; D perhaps matches TRBD2 (5 bases). V was shortened by 7 bases and J by 9 bases, with 19 bases between the two germline ends. The CDR3 is 14 amino acids. Germline CDR1 reads SGHTA; CDR2 reads FQGNSA. The CDR3 DNA sequence: TGTGCCAGCAAACTAAACTGGAACGAGGGTGAGCAGTTCTTC. Translated: CASKLNWNEGEQFF.

The chain has TRBV27 and TRBJ2-7; TRBD2 is a possible D gene (7 bases). V shed 3 bases and J shed 5 bases, with 17 bases lying between them. The CDR3 has 15 amino acids. Germline-derived CDR1 and CDR2 are MNHEY and SMNVEV (reference sequence). For the CDR3, the DNA is TGTGCCAGCAGTTTGGGGGCGGGAGATATCAACGAGCAGTACTTC. Protein: CASSLGAGDINEQYF.

The V and J genes are TRBV14 and TRBJ2-1, with 9 bases fitting TRBD2. This CDR3 comprises 15 residues. Germline-derived CDR1 and CDR2 are SGHDN and FVKESK. The ends lost 6 bases at V and 2 bases at J; junction bases unmatched: 5. CDR3 sequence: CASSRLAGPYNEQFF. For the CDR3, the DNA is TGTGCCAGCAGTCGCCTAGCGGGGCCCTACAATGAGCAGTTCTTC.

The chain is built from TRBV11-2 and TRBJ2-5; 9 bases align to TRBD2. This CDR3 contains 14 residues. Germline CDR1 is SGHAT and CDR2 is FQNNGV. V lost 5 bases, J lost 5 bases, and 6 bases stayed unmatched. In DNA, the CDR3 is TGTGCCAGCAGCCCCGGCGGGAGGGCGGAGACCCAGTACTTC. Its protein product is CASSPGGRAETQYF.

The genes are TRBV6-6 and TRBJ2-5; 11 bases agree with TRBD1. The germline V gene encodes CDR1 MNHNY and CDR2 SVGAGI (reference sequence). J gave up 5 bases and V 4 bases, and 9 bases lay outside the gene matches. The CDR3 is 16 residues long. The CDR3 loop is CASSLPDRGLEETQYF. Written as DNA, the CDR3 is TGTGCCAGCAGTTTGCCGGACAGGGGGCTAGAGGAGACCCAGTACTTC.

The chain joins TRBV9 to TRBJ2-5; perhaps TRBD2 as D (5 bases). Deletions cut 0 bases from V and 7 bases from J, with 16 bases between. CDR1 is SGDLS, CDR2 YYNGEE, per germline. The CDR3 totals 15 residues. CDR3 sequence (DNA): TGTGCCAGCAGCGTAGTGAGCGGACCGGAGGTGACCCAGTACTTC. Amino acid sequence: CASSVVSGPEVTQYF.

The chain couples TRBV7-9 to TRBJ2-1; a weak D match, TRBD2 (6 bases). CDR1 and CDR2 (germline): SEHNR, FQNEAQ (reference sequence). The CDR3 contains 15 residues. V lost 4 bases and J 6 bases, leaving 16 bases between the germline ends. The CDR3 reads CASSSPGLPTNEQFF. Here the CDR3 DNA reads TGTGCCAGCAGCTCACCGGGACTTCCGACCAATGAGCAGTTCTTC.

The CDR3: CASSLARVGSGYTF. The CDR3 nucleotides are TGCGCCAGCAGCTTGGCGAGGGTAGGATCGGGCTACACCTTC. J is TRBJ1-2 and V is TRBV5-1, with D uncertain. V was trimmed by 0 bases and J by 8 bases, leaving 14 bases between them. The germline CDR1 and CDR2 sequences are SGHRS and YFSETQ. The CDR3 totals 14 residues.

V is TRBV4-2 and J is TRBJ2-7; 7 bases fit TRBD1. This CDR3 is built from 16 residues. V lost 2 bases and J lost 0; bases outside the gene matches: 7. Germline V gene lookup returns CDR1 LGHNA and CDR2 YNFKEQ. CDR3 bases: TGTGCCAGCAGCCAAACAGGGGATTCGGCCTCCTACGAGCAGTACTTC. Translated: CASSQTGDSASYEQYF.

This rearrangement joins TRBV30 to TRBJ2-2, with TRBD2 identical over 11 bases. Germline assignment: CDR1 GTSNPN and CDR2 SVGIG (reference sequence). J gave up 1 base and V 1 base, and 2 bases lay outside the gene matches. The CDR3 loop spans 16 amino acids. The CDR3 sequence: CAWSGLAGMNTGELFF. DNA of the CDR3: TGTGCCTGGAGTGGACTAGCGGGGATGAACACCGGGGAGCTGTTTTTT.